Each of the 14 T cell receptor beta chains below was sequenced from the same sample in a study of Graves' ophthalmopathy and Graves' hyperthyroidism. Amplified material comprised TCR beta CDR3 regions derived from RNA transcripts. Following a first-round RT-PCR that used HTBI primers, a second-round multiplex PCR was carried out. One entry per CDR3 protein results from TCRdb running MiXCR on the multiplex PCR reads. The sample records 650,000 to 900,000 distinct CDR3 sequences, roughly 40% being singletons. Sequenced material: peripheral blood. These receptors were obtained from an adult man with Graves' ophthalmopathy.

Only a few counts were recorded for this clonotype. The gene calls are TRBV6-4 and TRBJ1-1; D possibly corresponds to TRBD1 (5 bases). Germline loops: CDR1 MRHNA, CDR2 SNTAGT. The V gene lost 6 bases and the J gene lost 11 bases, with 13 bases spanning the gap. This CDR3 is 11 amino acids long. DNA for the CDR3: TGTGCCAGCAGGACAGAGGCGGCGGCTTTCTTT. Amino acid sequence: CASRTEAAAFF.

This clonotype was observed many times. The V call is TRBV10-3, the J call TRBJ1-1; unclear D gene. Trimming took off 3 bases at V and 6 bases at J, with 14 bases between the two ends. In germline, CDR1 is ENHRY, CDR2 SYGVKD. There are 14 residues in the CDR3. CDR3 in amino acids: CAISDNRVPAEAFF. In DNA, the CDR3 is TGTGCCATCAGTGACAACCGGGTCCCTGCTGAAGCTTTCTTT.

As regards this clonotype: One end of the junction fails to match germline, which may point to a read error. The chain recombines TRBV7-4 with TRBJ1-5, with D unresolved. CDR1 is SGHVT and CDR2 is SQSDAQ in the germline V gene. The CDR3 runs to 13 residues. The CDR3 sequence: CAGSLGPGQPQHF. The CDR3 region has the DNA TGTGCCGGCAGCTTAGGCCCGGGACAGCCCCAGCATTTT. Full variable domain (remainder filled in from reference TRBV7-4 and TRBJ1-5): GAGVSQSPRYKVAKRGRDVALRCDSISGHVTLYWYRQTLGQGSEVLTYSQSDAQRDKSGRPSGRFSAERPERSVSTLKIQRTEQGDSAVYLCAGSLGPGQPQHFGDGTRLSIL.

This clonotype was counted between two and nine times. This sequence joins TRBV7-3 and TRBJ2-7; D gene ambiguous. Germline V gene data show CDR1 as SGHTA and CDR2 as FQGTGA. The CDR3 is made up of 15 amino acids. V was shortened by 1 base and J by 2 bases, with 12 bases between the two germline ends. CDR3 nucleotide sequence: TGTGCCAGCAGCTTAATTCACCAACTCCCCTACGAGCAGTACTTC. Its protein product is CASSLIHQLPYEQYF.

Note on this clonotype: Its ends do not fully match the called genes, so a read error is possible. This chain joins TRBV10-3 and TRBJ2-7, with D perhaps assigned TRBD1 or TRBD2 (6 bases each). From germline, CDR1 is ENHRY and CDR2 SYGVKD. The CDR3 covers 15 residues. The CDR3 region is CASSIAGVGGYEQYF. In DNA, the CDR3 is TGTGCCAGCAGTATTGCAGGGGTGGGGGGCTACGAGCAGTACTTC.

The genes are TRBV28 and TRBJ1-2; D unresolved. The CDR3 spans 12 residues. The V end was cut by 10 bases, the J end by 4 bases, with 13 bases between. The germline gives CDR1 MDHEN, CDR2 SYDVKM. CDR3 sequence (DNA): TGTGCCACGCTCCTCGGGAGCTATGGCTACACCTTC. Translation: CATLLGSYGYTF.

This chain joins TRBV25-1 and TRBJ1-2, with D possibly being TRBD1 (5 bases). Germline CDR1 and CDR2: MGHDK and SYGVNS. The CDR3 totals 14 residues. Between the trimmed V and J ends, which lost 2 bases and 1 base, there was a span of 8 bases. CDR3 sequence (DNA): TGTGCCAGCAGTGAACAGGGCTTTAACTATGGCTACACCTTC. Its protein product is CASSEQGFNYGYTF.

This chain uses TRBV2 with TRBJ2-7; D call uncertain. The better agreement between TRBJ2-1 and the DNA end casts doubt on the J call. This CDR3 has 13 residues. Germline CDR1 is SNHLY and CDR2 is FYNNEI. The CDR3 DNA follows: TGTGCCAGCAGCTTAGCAGTCGGCAATGAGCAGTTCTTC. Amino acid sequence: CASSLAVGNEQFF.

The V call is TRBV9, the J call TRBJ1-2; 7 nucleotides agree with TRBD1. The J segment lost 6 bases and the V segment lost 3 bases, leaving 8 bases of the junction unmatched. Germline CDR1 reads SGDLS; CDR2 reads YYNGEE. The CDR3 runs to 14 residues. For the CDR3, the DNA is TGTGCCAGCAGCGCAAGACAGGGACACGATGGCTACACCTTC. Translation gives CASSARQGHDGYTF.

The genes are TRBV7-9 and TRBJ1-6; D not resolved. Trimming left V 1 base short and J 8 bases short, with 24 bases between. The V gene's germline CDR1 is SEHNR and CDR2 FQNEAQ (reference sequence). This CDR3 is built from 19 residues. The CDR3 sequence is CASSLVLSTGPTFHSPLHF. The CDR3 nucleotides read TGTGCCAGCAGCTTAGTACTAAGTACCGGACCGACGTTCCATTCACCCCTCCACTTT.

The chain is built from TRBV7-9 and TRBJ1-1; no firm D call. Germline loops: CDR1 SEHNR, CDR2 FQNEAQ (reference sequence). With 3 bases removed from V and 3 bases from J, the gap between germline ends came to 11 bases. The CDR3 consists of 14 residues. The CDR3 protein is CASSFYGKDTEAFF. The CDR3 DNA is TGTGCCAGCAGCTTTTACGGAAAGGACACTGAAGCTTTCTTT.

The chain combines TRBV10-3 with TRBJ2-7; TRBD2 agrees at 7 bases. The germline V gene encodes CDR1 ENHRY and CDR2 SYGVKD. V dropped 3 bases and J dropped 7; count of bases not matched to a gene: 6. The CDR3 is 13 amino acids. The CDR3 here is CAISDQGSGEQYF. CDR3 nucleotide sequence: TGTGCCATCAGTGATCAGGGTAGCGGGGAGCAGTACTTC.

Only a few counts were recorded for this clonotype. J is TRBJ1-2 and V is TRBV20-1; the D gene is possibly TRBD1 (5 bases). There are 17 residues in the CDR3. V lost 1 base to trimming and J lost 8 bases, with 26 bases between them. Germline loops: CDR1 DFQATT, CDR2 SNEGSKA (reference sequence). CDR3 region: CSARGADSEGPHKGYTF. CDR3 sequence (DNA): TGCAGTGCTAGAGGGGCAGACAGTGAAGGTCCCCATAAAGGCTACACCTTC.

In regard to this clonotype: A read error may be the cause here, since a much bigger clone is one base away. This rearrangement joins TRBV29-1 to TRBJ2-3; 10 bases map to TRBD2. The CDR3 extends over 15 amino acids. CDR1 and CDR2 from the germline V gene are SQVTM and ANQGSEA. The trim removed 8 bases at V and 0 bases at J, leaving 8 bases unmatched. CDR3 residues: CSIGGTSASTDTQYF. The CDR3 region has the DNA TGCAGCATTGGAGGGACTAGCGCTAGCACAGATACGCAGTATTTT.